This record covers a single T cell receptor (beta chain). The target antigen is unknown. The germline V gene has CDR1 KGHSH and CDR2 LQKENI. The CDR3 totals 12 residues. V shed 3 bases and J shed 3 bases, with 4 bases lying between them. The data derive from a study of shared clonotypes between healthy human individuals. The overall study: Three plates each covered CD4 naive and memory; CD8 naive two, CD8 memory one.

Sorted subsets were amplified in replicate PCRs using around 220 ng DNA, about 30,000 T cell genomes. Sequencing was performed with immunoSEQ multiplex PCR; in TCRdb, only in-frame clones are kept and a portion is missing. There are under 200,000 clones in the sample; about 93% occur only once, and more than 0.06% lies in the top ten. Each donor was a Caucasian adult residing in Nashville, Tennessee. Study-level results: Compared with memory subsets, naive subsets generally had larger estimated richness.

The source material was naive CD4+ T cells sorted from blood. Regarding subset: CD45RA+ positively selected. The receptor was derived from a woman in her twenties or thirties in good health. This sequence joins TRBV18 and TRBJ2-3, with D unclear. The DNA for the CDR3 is TGTGCCAGCTCACCCATAACAGATACGCAGTATTTT. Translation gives CASSPITDTQYF.